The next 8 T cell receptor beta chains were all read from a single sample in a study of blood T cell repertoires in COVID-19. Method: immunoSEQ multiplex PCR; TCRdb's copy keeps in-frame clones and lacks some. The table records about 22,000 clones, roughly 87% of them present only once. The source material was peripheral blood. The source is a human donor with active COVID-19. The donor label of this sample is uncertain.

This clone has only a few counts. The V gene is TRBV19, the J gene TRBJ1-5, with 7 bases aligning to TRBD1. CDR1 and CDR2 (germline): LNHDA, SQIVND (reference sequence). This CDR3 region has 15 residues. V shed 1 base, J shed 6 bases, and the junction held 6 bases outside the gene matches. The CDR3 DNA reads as TGTGCCAGTAGTATAGGCGGAGGGGGCCGTCAGCCCCAGCATTTT. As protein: CASSIGGGGRQPQHF.

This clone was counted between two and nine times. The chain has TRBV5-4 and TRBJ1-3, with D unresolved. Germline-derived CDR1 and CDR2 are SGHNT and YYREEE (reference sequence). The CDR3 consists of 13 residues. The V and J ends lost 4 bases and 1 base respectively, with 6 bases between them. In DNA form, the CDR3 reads TGTGCCAGCAGCCCAGAATCTGGAAACACCATATATTTT. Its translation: CASSPESGNTIYF.

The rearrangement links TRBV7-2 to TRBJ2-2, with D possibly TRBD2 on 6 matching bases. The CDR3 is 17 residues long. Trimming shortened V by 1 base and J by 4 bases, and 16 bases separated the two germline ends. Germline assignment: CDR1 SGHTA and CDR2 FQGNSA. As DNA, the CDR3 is TGTGCCAGCAGCTTAGGAGGGGCGTTGGAGGGCACCGGGGAGCTGTTTTTT. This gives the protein CASSLGGALEGTGELFF. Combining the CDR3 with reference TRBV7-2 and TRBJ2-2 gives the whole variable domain GAGVSQSPSNKVTEKGKDVELRCDPISGHTALYWYRQSLGQGLEFLIYFQGNSAPDKSGLPSDRFSAERTGGSVSTLTIQRTQQEDSAVYLCASSLGGALEGTGELFFGEGSRLTVL.

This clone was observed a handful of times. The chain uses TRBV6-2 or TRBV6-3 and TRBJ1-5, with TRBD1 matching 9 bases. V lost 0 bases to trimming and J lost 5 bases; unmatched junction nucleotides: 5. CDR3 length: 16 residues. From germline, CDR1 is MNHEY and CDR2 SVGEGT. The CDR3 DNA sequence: TGTGCCAGCAGTTACTCCCCGGGACAGGGCTATCAGCCCCAGCATTTT. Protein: CASSYSPGQGYQPQHF.

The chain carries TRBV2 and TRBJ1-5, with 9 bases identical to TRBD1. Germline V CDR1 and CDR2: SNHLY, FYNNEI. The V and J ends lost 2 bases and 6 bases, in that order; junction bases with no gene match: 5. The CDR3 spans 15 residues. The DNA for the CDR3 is TGTGCCAGCAGTGAAACCGGGACAGGGCGTCAGCCCCAGCATTTT. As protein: CASSETGTGRQPQHF.

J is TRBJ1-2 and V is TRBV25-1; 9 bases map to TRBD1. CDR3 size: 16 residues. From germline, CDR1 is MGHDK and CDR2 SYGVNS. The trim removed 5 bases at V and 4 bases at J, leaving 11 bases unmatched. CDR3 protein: CASSSHPGQGGYGYTF. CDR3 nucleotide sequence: TGTGCCAGCAGTTCACACCCGGGACAGGGAGGCTATGGCTACACCTTC.

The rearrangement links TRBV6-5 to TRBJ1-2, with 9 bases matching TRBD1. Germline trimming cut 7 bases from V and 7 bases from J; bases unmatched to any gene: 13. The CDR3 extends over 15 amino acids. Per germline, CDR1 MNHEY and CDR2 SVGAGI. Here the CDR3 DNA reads TGTGCCAGCACCCGAAAGGGACAGGGCTCGGGTGGCTACACCTTC. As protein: CASTRKGQGSGGYTF.

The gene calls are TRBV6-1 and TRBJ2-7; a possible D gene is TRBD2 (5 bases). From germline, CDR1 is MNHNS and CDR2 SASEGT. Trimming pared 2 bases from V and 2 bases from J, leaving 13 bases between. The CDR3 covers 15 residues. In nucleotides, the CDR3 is TGTGCCAGCAGTGAACTAGCAGGACCCACCTACGAGCAGTACTTC. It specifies CASSELAGPTYEQYF.